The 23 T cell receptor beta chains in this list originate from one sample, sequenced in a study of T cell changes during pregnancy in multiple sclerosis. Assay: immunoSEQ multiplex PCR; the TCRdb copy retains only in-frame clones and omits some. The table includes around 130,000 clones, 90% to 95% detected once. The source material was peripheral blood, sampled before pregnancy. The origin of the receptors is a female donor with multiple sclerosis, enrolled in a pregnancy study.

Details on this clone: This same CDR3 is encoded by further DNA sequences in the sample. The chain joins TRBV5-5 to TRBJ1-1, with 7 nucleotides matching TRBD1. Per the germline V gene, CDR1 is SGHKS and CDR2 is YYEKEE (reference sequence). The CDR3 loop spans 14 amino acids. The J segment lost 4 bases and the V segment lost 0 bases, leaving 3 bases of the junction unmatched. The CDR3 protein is CASSLGQGGTEAFF. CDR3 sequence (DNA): TGTGCCAGCAGCTTGGGGCAGGGGGGCACTGAAGCTTTCTTT.

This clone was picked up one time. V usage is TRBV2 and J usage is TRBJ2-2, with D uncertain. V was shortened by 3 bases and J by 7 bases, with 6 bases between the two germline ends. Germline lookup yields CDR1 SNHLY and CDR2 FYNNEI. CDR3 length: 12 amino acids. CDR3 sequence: CASSDRGGELFF. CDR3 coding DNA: TGTGCCAGCAGTGATCGAGGCGGGGAGCTGTTTTTT.

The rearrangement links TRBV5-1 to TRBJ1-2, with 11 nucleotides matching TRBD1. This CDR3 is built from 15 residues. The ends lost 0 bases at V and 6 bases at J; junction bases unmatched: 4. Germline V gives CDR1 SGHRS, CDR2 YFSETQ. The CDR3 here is CASSLVDRGRHGYTF. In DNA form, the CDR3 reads TGCGCCAGCAGCTTGGTGGACAGGGGGCGGCATGGCTACACCTTC.

The DNA of the CDR3 is TGTGCCAGCAGCAAACAGGCGATGAACACTGAAGCTTTCTTT. It specifies CASSKQAMNTEAFF. The rearrangement uses TRBV21-1 and TRBJ1-1; the table assigns TRBD1, which was not confirmed against the DNA. TRBV21-1 is noted as a pseudogene. There are 14 residues in the CDR3.

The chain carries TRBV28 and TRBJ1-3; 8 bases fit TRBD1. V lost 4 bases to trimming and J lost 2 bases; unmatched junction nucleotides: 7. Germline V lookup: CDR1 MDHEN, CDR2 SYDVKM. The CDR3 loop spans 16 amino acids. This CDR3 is CASSSPSDRAGNTIYF. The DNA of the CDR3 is TGTGCCAGCAGTTCCCCCTCGGACAGGGCTGGAAACACCATATATTTT.

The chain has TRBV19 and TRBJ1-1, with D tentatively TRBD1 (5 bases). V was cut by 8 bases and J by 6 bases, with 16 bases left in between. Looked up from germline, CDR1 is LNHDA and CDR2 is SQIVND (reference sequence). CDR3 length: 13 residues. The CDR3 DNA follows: TGTGCCAGTCAAGGGGAACATACACCTGAAGCTTTCTTT. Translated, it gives CASQGEHTPEAFF.

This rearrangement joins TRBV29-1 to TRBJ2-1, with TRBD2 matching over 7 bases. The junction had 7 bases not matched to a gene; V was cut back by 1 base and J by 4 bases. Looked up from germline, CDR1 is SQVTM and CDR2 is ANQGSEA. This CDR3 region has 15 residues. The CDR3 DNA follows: TGCAGCGTTGAAGGGGTTAGCGGGCGTTACAATGAGCAGTTCTTC. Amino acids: CSVEGVSGRYNEQFF.

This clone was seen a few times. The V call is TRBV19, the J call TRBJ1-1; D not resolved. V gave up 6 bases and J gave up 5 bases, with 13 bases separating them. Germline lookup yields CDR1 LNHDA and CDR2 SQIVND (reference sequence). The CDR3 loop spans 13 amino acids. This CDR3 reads CASRHTRWTEAFF. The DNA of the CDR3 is TGTGCCAGTAGGCATACTCGGTGGACTGAAGCTTTCTTT.

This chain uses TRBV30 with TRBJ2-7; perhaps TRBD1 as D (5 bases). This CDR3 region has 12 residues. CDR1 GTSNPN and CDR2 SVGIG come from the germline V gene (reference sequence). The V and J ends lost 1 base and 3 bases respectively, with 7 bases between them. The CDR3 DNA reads TGTGCCTGGAGTGGACAGTTCTACGAGCAGTACTTC. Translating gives CAWSGQFYEQYF. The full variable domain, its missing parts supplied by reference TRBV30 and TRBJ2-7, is SQTIHQWPATLVQPVGSPLSLECTVEGTSNPNLYWYRQAAGRGLQLLFYSVGIGQISSEVPQNLSASRPQDRQFILSSKKLLLSDSGFYLCAWSGQFYEQYFGPGTRLTVT.

The DNA of the CDR3 is TGCGCCAGCAGCCCGACAGGGGACCAGGAGTATGGCTACACCTTC. Its translation: CASSPTGDQEYGYTF. V usage is TRBV5-1 and J usage is TRBJ1-2; 8 positions match TRBD1. Germline V lookup: CDR1 SGHRS, CDR2 YFSETQ. This CDR3 region has 15 residues. Trimming cost V 4 bases and J 5 bases; bases outside gene matches: 10.

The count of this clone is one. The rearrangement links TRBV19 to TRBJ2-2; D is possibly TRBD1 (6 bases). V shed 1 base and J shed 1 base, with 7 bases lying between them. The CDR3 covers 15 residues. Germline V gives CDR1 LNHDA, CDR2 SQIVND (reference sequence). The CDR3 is CASSIGQVNTGELFF. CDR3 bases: TGTGCCAGTAGTATAGGACAGGTGAACACCGGGGAGCTGTTTTTT.

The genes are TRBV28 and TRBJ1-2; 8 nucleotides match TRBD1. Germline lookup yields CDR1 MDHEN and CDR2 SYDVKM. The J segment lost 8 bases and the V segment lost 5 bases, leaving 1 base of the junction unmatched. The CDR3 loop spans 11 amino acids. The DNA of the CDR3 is TGTGCCAGCAGTGACAGGGGAGGCTACACCTTC. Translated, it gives CASSDRGGYTF.

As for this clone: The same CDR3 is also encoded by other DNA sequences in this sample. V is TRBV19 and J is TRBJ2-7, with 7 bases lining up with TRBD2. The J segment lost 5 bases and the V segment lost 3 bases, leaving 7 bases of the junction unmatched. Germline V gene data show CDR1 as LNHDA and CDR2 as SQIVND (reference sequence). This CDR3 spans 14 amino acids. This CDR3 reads CASSMSGASNEQYF. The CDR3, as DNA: TGTGCCAGTAGTATGAGCGGGGCATCCAACGAGCAGTACTTC.

CDR3 in amino acids: CASSSAGGGRNSPLHF. CDR3 bases: TGCGCCAGCAGCTCCGCCGGGGGGGGGAGAAATTCACCCCTCCACTTT. The chain combines TRBV5-1 with TRBJ1-6; D might be TRBD1 (5 bases). CDR3 size: 16 residues. The ends were cut back, 3 bases at V and 7 bases at J, with 17 bases in the middle. Per the germline V gene, CDR1 is SGHRS and CDR2 is YFSETQ.

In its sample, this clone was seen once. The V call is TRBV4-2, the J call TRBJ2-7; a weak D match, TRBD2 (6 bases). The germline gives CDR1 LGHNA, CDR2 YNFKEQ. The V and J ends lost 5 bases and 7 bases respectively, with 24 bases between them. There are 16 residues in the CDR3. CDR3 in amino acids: CASSSGLRDSPGEQYF. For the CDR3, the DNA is TGTGCCAGCAGCTCCGGGCTCCGGGACTCCCCAGGGGAGCAGTACTTC.

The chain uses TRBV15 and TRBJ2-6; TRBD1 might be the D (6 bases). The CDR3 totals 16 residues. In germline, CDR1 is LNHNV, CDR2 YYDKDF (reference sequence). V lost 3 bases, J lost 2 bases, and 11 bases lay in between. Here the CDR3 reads CATSSVTGTGANVLTF. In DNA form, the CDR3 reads TGTGCCACCAGCAGTGTTACAGGGACTGGGGCCAACGTCCTGACTTTC.

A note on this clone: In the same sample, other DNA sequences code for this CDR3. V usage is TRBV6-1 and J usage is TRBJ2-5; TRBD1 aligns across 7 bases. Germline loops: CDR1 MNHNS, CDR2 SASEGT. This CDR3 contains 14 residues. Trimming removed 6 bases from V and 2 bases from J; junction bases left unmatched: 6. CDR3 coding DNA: TGTGCCAGCAGCCAGGGACAGAGTCAAGAGACCCAGTACTTC. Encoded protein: CASSQGQSQETQYF.

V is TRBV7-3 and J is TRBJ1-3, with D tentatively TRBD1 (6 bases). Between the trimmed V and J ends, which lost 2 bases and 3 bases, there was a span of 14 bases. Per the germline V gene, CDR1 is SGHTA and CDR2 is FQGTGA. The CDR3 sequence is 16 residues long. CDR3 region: CASSLDPNRVGNTIYF. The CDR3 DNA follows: TGTGCCAGCAGCTTAGATCCGAACAGGGTTGGAAACACCATATATTTT.

The CDR3 spells CASSVVPTGRLDTQYF. The CDR3 region has the DNA TGTGCCAGCAGCGTAGTCCCGACAGGGCGGTTGGATACGCAGTATTTT. This chain joins TRBV9 and TRBJ2-3; 7 bases fit TRBD1. V trimming: 0 bases; J trimming: 6 bases; junction bases outside the gene matches: 10. The CDR3 is 16 residues long. Germline V gives CDR1 SGDLS, CDR2 YYNGEE.

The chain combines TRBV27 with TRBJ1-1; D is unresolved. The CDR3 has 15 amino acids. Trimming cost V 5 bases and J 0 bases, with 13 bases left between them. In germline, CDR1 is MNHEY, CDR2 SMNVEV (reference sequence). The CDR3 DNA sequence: TGTGCCAGCAGTCCGGTGGGCGACCTGAACACTGAAGCTTTCTTT. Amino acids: CASSPVGDLNTEAFF.

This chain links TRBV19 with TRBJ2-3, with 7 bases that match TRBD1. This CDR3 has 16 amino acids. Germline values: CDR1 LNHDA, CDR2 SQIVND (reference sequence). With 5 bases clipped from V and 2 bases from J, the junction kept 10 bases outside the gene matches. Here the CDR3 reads CASSQGRGRPTDTQYF. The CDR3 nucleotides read TGTGCCAGTAGTCAGGGCAGGGGGAGACCCACAGATACGCAGTATTTT.

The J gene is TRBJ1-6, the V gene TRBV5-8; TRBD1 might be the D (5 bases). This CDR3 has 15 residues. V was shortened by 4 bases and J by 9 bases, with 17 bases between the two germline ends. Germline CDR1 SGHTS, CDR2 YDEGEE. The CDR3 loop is CASSTLRGVSSPLHF. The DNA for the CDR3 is TGTGCCAGCAGCACCTTACGGGGGGTGAGTTCACCCCTCCACTTT.

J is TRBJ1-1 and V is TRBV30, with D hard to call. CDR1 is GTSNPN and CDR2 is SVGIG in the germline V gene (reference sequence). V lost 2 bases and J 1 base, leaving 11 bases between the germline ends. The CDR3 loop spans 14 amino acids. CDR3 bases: TGTGCCTGGAGTCGGAGGGTGGGGAACACTGAAGCTTTCTTT. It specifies CAWSRRVGNTEAFF. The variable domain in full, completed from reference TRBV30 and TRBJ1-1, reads SQTIHQWPATLVQPVGSPLSLECTVEGTSNPNLYWYRQAAGRGLQLLFYSVGIGQISSEVPQNLSASRPQDRQFILSSKKLLLSDSGFYLCAWSRRVGNTEAFFGQGTRLTVV.